A selection of T cell receptor beta chains follows, all from one sample in a study of response to subunit inactivated influenza vaccine. In TCRdb, the RT-PCR reads were re-called with MiXCR into one record per CDR3 protein. The profile shows roughly 700,000 distinct CDR3 sequences, about 15% of them singletons. The source material was PBMCs from blood, sampled about 11 days after vaccination. Receptors originate from a man in his forties or fifties who received an inactivated influenza vaccine. Both conserved end residues are part of each CDR3. D genes are given only for firm matches. Some rows mark clone size as missing; the rest say once, few, many or name a class of expanded clone.

D	V	J	size	CDR3	DNA
TRBD2	TRBV27	TRBJ2-5	many	CASMRLAGGETQYF	TGTGCCAGCATGAGACTAGCGGGAGGAGAGACCCAGTACTTC
NA	TRBV5-1	TRBJ2-5	many	CASSLAPGIIETQYF	TGCGCCAGCAGCTTGGCCCCGGGGATAATCGAGACCCAGTACTTC
TRBD2	TRBV4-2	TRBJ2-4	NA	CASSQESGASSGTLAKNIQYF	TGTGCCAGCAGCCAAGAATCGGGGGCGTCTAGCGGGACACTAGCCAAAAACATTCAGTACTTC
NA	TRBV9	TRBJ2-3	many	CASSPTGGLETDTQYF	TGTGCCAGCAGCCCTACCGGGGGGCTGGAAACAGATACGCAGTATTTT
NA	TRBV7-2	TRBJ2-1	NA	CASSSTRALGREQFF	TGTGCCAGCAGTTCAACTCGTGCGCTAGGTCGTGAGCAGTTCTTC
TRBD2	TRBV6-5	TRBJ2-2	few	CASSSERGRTGELFF	TGTGCCAGCAGTTCAGAGCGGGGGCGGACAGGGGAGCTGTTTTTT
NA	TRBV4-1	TRBJ2-5	few	CASSQAPGGYQETQYF	TGCGCCAGCAGCCAAGCCCCTGGGGGGTACCAAGAGACCCAGTACTTC
NA	TRBV19	TRBJ2-2	NA	CASSLRRGADYGELFF	TGTGCCAGTAGTCTGCGGAGGGGCGCCGATTACGGGGAGCTGTTTTTT
NA	TRBV20-1	TRBJ2-7	few	CSQRPDMSYEQYF	TGCAGTCAGCGCCCGGACATGAGCTACGAGCAGTACTTC
NA	TRBV6-2/TRBV6-3	TRBJ2-5	NA	CASTPTTGTQYF	TGTGCCAGCACCCCAACTACAGGGACCCAGTACTTC
NA	TRBV18	TRBJ2-1	few	CASSPLDSSYEQFF	TGTGCCAGCTCACCACTGGACAGTAGCTATGAGCAGTTCTTC
NA	TRBV25-1	TRBJ2-5	NA	CASSENWETQYF	TGTGCCAGCAGTGAAAATTGGGAGACCCAGTACTTC
NA	TRBV7-2	TRBJ1-2	NA	CANIRGSGYGYTF	TGTGCCAACATTCGGGGCAGCGGCTATGGCTACACCTTC
NA	TRBV3-1	TRBJ2-7	few	CASSHRDPTYEQYF	TGTGCCAGCAGCCACCGGGACCCCACCTACGAGCAGTACTTC
NA	TRBV3-1	TRBJ1-1	NA	CASRKGGETEAFF	TGTGCCAGCAGGAAAGGGGGGGAGACTGAAGCTTTCTTT
NA	TRBV4-2	TRBJ2-7	NA	CASSQDLGLYEQYF	TGTGCCAGCAGCCAAGATCTGGGACTTTACGAGCAGTACTTC
TRBD1	TRBV28	TRBJ1-5	few	CASSSHGTGGDQPQHF	TGTGCCAGCAGTTCCCATGGGACAGGGGGGGATCAGCCCCAGCATTTT
NA	TRBV5-1	TRBJ2-5	NA	CASSLAVIGPETQYF	TGCGCCAGCAGCTTGGCGGTTATAGGGCCCGAGACCCAGTACTTC
TRBD1	TRBV4-2	TRBJ2-5	NA	CASSQEPGGMVAQYF	TGTGCCAGCAGCCAAGAGCCAGGGGGCATGGTGGCCCAGTACTTC
NA	TRBV4-3	TRBJ1-2	many	CASSQDSGRDYGYTF	TGCGCCAGCAGCCAAGATAGCGGCCGGGACTATGGCTACACCTTC
NA	TRBV28	TRBJ1-5	few	CASSLAPWGSHGNQPQHF	TGTGCCAGCAGTTTGGCCCCTTGGGGGTCCCATGGCAATCAGCCCCAGCATTTT
TRBD2	TRBV5-1	TRBJ2-3	NA	CASSLGGGDTDTQYF	TGCGCCAGCAGCTTGGGGGGGGGAGACACAGATACGCAGTATTTT
NA	TRBV7-9	TRBJ1-6	few	CASSLGSGDNSPLHF	TGTGCCAGCAGCTTAGGGTCGGGGGATAATTCACCCCTCCACTTT
NA	TRBV20-1	TRBJ2-5	NA	CSAREGSRGSETQYF	TGCAGTGCTAGAGAAGGGAGCAGGGGTAGTGAGACCCAGTACTTC
NA	TRBV6-2/TRBV6-3	TRBJ2-7	few	CASMLSPRVHEQYF	TGTGCCAGCATGTTATCCCCCAGGGTCCACGAGCAGTACTTC
NA	TRBV10-3	TRBJ1-5	many	CAISREHNQPQHF	TGTGCCATCAGCCGAGAGCACAATCAGCCCCAGCATTTT
NA	TRBV7-8	TRBJ2-1	few	CASSFSSASYNEQFF	TGTGCCAGCAGCTTTTCGTCAGCCTCCTACAATGAGCAGTTCTTC
NA	TRBV5-6	TRBJ2-7	few	CASSFANEQYF	TGTGCCAGCAGCTTTGCGAACGAGCAGTACTTC
TRBD2	TRBV12-3/TRBV12-4	TRBJ2-3	few	CASAGISSGRTDTQYF	TGTGCCAGCGCCGGCATTTCTAGCGGGCGCACAGATACGCAGTATTTT
TRBD1	TRBV4-2	TRBJ1-1	NA	CASSQIPGQGADTEAFF	TGTGCCAGCAGCCAGATTCCGGGACAGGGGGCGGATACTGAAGCTTTCTTT
TRBD2	TRBV10-2	TRBJ2-5	NA	CASSASGGPAPQYF	TGCGCCAGCAGCGCTAGCGGGGGCCCCGCGCCCCAGTACTTC
TRBD1	TRBV10-3	TRBJ2-2	NA	CAIRGHGQGRNTGELFF	TGTGCCATCAGGGGCCATGGACAGGGACGCAACACCGGGGAGCTGTTTTTT
NA	TRBV20-1	TRBJ2-3	few	CSARAGDTQYF	TGCAGTGCTAGAGCTGGAGATACGCAGTATTTT
NA	TRBV12-3/TRBV12-4	TRBJ2-7	few	CASSFGSLPYEQYF	TGTGCCAGCAGTTTCGGCAGCCTCCCCTACGAGCAGTACTTC
NA	TRBV5-1	TRBJ1-2	few	CASSLGKANYGYTF	TGCGCCAGCAGCTTGGGGAAAGCTAACTATGGCTACACCTTC
NA	TRBV7-9	TRBJ2-5	few	CASSLVPGEGFNPQYF	TGTGCCAGCAGCTTAGTTCCGGGAGAGGGTTTTAACCCCCAGTACTTC
TRBD1	TRBV6-6	TRBJ2-7	few	CASREGAGYEQYF	TGTGCCAGCAGAGAGGGGGCCGGCTACGAGCAGTACTTC
NA	TRBV2	TRBJ2-5	NA	CASGLQGEETQYF	TGTGCCAGCGGGTTGCAGGGTGAAGAGACCCAGTACTTC
NA	TRBV20-1	TRBJ1-2	many	CSARSGLQGRGYTF	TGCAGTGCTAGATCGGGTCTACAGGGTCGGGGCTACACCTTC